These T cell receptor beta chains were read from a single sample in a study of blood T cells in healthy people across ages. TCRdb re-analysed the 5' RACE reads in MiXCR, keeping a single row per CDR3 protein. This table has 1.5 million to 2 million distinct CDR3 sequences, about 50% appearing once. Specimen: blood. These receptors all stem from a middle-aged woman in good health. The CDR3 runs from the conserved cysteine through the conserved F or W. The D gene is left open where the match is weak. The size of a clone is reported for some rows only, either as once, few or many, or as a class for expanded clones.

j_gene | abundance | d_gene | v_gene | CDR3nt | CDR3aa
TRBJ2-1 | - | - | TRBV21-1 | TGTGCCAGCAGCAAAGCGCTTTTGACTAGCGGGGGGTATTCTAACAATGAGCAGTTCTTC | CASSKALLTSGGYSNNEQFF
TRBJ1-2 | - | - | TRBV7-9 | TGTGCCAGCAGCTTAGGAAGATGGGAACAGGAAGGGTTCTATGGCTACACCTTC | CASSLGRWEQEGFYGYTF
TRBJ2-1 | few | TRBD1 | TRBV29-1 | TGCAGCGTTGATGGGGCTCTTCAGGACAGGGGTTTTGAGCAGTTCTTC | CSVDGALQDRGFEQFF
TRBJ2-3 | - | - | TRBV12-3/TRBV12-4 | TGTGCCAGCAGACTCCCGGAGGTGGCTGGTACGCAGTATTTT | CASRLPEVAGTQYF
TRBJ2-5 | - | - | TRBV15 | TGTGCCACCCAGAGACAACACCAAGAGACCCAGTACTTC | CATQRQHQETQYF
TRBJ2-4 | - | - | TRBV5-5 | TGTGCCAGCCAGGGACCCAAAAACATTCAGTACTTC | CASQGPKNIQYF
TRBJ2-1 | - | - | TRBV25-1 | TGTACCAGCAGGGCTGGGCTGAATGAGCAGTTCTTC | CTSRAGLNEQFF
TRBJ2-7 | few | - | TRBV6-5 | TGTGCCAGCAGTTCCTCGGGACTCTCGGCCTACGAGCAGTACTTC | CASSSSGLSAYEQYF
TRBJ1-2 | - | - | TRBV6-1 | TGTGCCAGCAGGGGAAAATACTATGACTACACCTTC | CASRGKYYDYTF
TRBJ1-2 | - | TRBD1 | TRBV4-2 | TGTGCCAGCAGCCAAGATCCCCCAGGACAGGGAAGCGGCTACACCTTC | CASSQDPPGQGSGYTF
TRBJ2-6 | - | - | TRBV4-3 | TGCGCCAGCAGCCAGGGCTCGGGACACCTGACCTCTGGGGCCAACGTCCTGACTTTC | CASSQGSGHLTSGANVLTF
TRBJ2-6 | - | - | TRBV20-1 | TGCAGTGCTAGTGATTCAGGGGCCAACGTCCTGACTTTC | CSASDSGANVLTF
TRBJ2-7 | - | TRBD1 | TRBV5-1 | TGCGCCAGCAGCTTGGCCGGACAGGCACTCGAGCAGTACTTC | CASSLAGQALEQYF
TRBJ2-1 | few | - | TRBV4-3 | TGCGCCAGCAGCCAAGAAGCGTCCCTTGGGGGTGCCAACTACAATGAGCAGTTCTTC | CASSQEASLGGANYNEQFF
TRBJ2-7 | - | TRBD2 | TRBV20-1 | TGCAGTGCTAGTGTAGGGACTAGCCAACAAGAGACCCGGTACTTC | CSASVGTSQQETRYF
TRBJ1-2 | few | - | TRBV29-1 | TGCAGCGTTGTTGCGACGGCGGCTAACTATGGCTACACCTTC | CSVVATAANYGYTF